The TCR beta chain described here comes from a study of glioma-infiltrating T cells (dated by TCRdb to between 2015 and 2016). For the wider study: Sequencing of TCR alpha- and beta-chain repertoires was performed on glioma tissue, on non-neoplastic brain tissue, and on matched peripheral blood mononuclear cells. Each tissue-infiltrating repertoire was compared with the same patient's peripheral blood repertoire to measure divergence between tissue and blood T-cell populations. Three low-grade glioma patients, about 8 primary glioblastoma patients, and three non-glioma patients who contributed non-neoplastic brain tissue made up the paired cohort. Results and caveats for the whole study, not just this receptor: The group comparisons were based on small numbers of patients: three non-neoplastic, three low-grade glioma and seven to nine glioblastoma patients. Tissue and blood shared very few CDR3 sequences, a result attributed to high CDR3 diversity and limited sampling. VJ-independent divergence between tissue and blood was below expectation in non-neoplastic patients but above expectation in all gliomas, especially low-grade gliomas.

CDR1 and CDR2 were assigned from the germline V gene as SGHRS and YFSETQ. V is pared back by 1 base and J by 1 base, with 11 bases lying between the germline termini. From the cysteine through the phenylalanine, the CDR3 covers 15 amino acids. Only the CDR3 portion is preserved as DNA: 45 bases, with reading frame beginning at the first base. The iRepertoire nested amplicon-rescue multiplex PCR (arm-PCR) platform was used to amplify TCR alpha and beta CDR3 regions from RNA. For one-step reverse transcription and amplification, roughly 95-450 ng of tissue mRNA or PBMC total RNA was used as input. After bead purification, a secondary multiplex PCR added Illumina adapters, and libraries were gel-purified between 200 and 400 bp. Demultiplexing relied on internal 6-nucleotide barcodes carried by the libraries. Sequencing of the libraries was done on an Illumina MiSeq using 2x220 or 2x250 nucleotide paired-end reads. Concerning the study's data processing: Paired reads were merged using FLASH 1.2.11 and aligned with BWA-MEM to the GRCh37 human genome, and TRA and TRB reads were then extracted. An IMGT-derived reference of cassette sequences and CDR3 motifs, with pseudogenes included, was used for V and J assignment. Reads were translated in three frames, and productive CDR3s were defined by a C…FGXG motif without stop codons. A clonotype was defined as a unique combination of a V-J cassette pair and a CDR3 amino acid sequence. Reads were filtered by Hamming distance, thresholded by each sample's sequence error rate in mapped regions. Through fastp at Q25 and MiXCR, TCRdb rebuilt clones from the public reads, retaining in-frame beta chains. Every distinct CDR3 protein forms one entry, paired with its most common genes and DNA. In this record, the V and J calls reflect TCRdb's handling and not the investigators' own analysis. Across this sample there are some 93,000 distinct CDR3 sequences, with around 42% seen only once. The leading ten clones occupy around two fifths of the sample.

This clonotype was counted ten times or more. Its target antigen remains unknown. Per-nucleotide qualities are absent, and no much larger clonotype sits a single base away. The clonotype was recovered from a human donor with low-grade glioma or glioblastoma, undergoing nonglioma brain surgery, or in good health (not recorded which). What was sequenced was glioma tissue, nonneoplastic brain tissue, or PBMCs (not recorded which). The sequence is built from TRBV5-1 and TRBJ2-5; the D gene cannot be named for sure. The CDR3 region reads CASSLMPSFQETQYF. In nucleotides, the sequence is TGCGCCAGCAGCTTGATGCCCTCGTTCCAAGAGACCCAGTACTTC.